These 18 T cell receptor beta chains originate from one sample sequenced in a study of early T cells in non-severe SARS-CoV-2 infection. TCRdb recomputed calls from the 5' RACE reads with MiXCR, one row per CDR3 protein. Counted here are 74,000 or so distinct CDR3 sequences, approximately 10% occurring once; the ten biggest clones make up 3.5% to 4%. The material sequenced was whole blood. The receptors were gathered from an adult who was a healthcare worker with PCR-confirmed SARS-CoV-2 infection or an uninfected control (not recorded which).

This clonotype showed up many times. This chain's CDR3 is CSVEFRNYNEQFF. The CDR3 nucleotides read TGCAGCGTTGAGTTTCGTAACTACAATGAGCAGTTCTTC. This chain connects TRBV29-1 to TRBJ2-1; the D is unclear. The CDR3 runs 13 residues. Germline assignment: CDR1 SQVTM and CDR2 ANQGSEA. The ends were cut back, 3 bases at V and 3 bases at J, with 9 bases in the middle.

There are many counts of this clonotype. The chain uses TRBV7-2 and TRBJ2-2; unclear D gene. Germline V gives CDR1 SGHTA, CDR2 FQGNSA. The germline V and J ends were trimmed by 1 base and 4 bases, with 13 bases remaining between them. The length of the CDR3 is 16 residues. As DNA, the CDR3 is TGTGCCAGCAGCTTAGTAGTGGGTCGTGGCACCGGGGAGCTGTTTTTT. Translating gives CASSLVVGRGTGELFF.

Ten or more counts support this clonotype. CDR3: CASSQDWGLLADTQYF. As DNA, the CDR3 is TGCGCCAGCAGCCAAGATTGGGGTCTTCTGGCAGATACGCAGTATTTT. The chain links TRBV4-1 to TRBJ2-3, with D unclear. The germline V and J ends were trimmed by 0 bases and 4 bases, with 14 bases remaining between them. In germline, CDR1 is MGHRA, CDR2 YSYEKL. The CDR3 is made up of 16 amino acids.

The chain joins TRBV9 to TRBJ2-5; weak D call: TRBD2 (6 bases). CDR1 and CDR2 from the germline V gene are SGDLS and YYNGEE. V was cut by 2 bases and J by 4 bases, with 12 bases left in between. The CDR3 spans 14 residues. CDR3: CASSVEGGGETQYF. DNA of the CDR3: TGTGCCAGCAGCGTCGAGGGAGGCGGAGAGACCCAGTACTTC. The variable domain in full, with the rest retrieved from reference TRBV9 and TRBJ2-5, is DSGVTQTPKHLITATGQRVTLRCSPRSGDLSVYWYQQSLDQGLQFLIQYYNGEERAKGNILERFSAQQFPDLHSELNLSSLELGDSALYFCASSVEGGGETQYFGPGTRLLVL.

The V call is TRBV6-1, the J call TRBJ1-1, with a weak D call TRBD1 (5 bases). The CDR3 consists of 13 residues. Trimming stripped 3 bases from V and 10 bases from J, with 15 bases between. The germline V gene has CDR1 MNHNS and CDR2 SASEGT. The CDR3: CASSDGTPGGAFF. CDR3 sequence (DNA): TGTGCCAGCAGTGATGGGACCCCCGGCGGAGCTTTCTTT.

The genes are TRBV24-1 and TRBJ2-3, with TRBD1 identical over 9 bases. The V segment lost 4 bases and the J segment 3 bases; nucleotides outside the gene matches: 4. The CDR3 is 15 amino acids. Germline V gene data show CDR1 as KGHDR and CDR2 as SFDVKD. CDR3 sequence reads: CATSDPGQGTDTQYF. CDR3 DNA: TGTGCCACCAGTGACCCGGGACAGGGTACAGATACGCAGTATTTT.

The rearrangement uses TRBV5-1 and TRBJ2-5; the D call may be TRBD1 or TRBD2 (5 bases each). The V gene lost 7 bases and the J gene lost 4 bases, with 17 bases spanning the gap. From germline, CDR1 is SGHRS and CDR2 YFSETQ. The CDR3 is 14 amino acids. DNA for the CDR3: TGCGCCAGCGGCCCTAGGGGAGCCGGAGAGACCCAGTACTTC. Protein sequence: CASGPRGAGETQYF.

This clonotype was picked up many times. The chain has TRBV6-6 and TRBJ2-1; 7 bases match TRBD2. V lost 5 bases and J lost 0; bases outside the gene matches: 4. CDR1 and CDR2 from the germline V gene are MNHNY and SVGAGI (reference sequence). The CDR3 runs to 15 residues. CDR3 in amino acids: CASSLRDYSYNEQFF. In nucleotides, the CDR3 is TGTGCCAGCAGTCTCAGGGACTACTCCTACAATGAGCAGTTCTTC.

This clonotype was seen at least ten times. This rearrangement joins TRBV20-1 to TRBJ2-7; 12 bases fit TRBD2. The CDR3 is made up of 16 amino acids. Germline lookup yields CDR1 DFQATT and CDR2 SNEGSKA (reference sequence). V gave up 5 bases and J gave up 6 bases; unmatched junction bases: 14. CDR3: CSAPDSLAGGRSEQYF. The DNA of the CDR3 is TGCAGTGCTCCGGACTCACTAGCGGGAGGTCGCTCCGAGCAGTACTTC.

This clonotype showed up many times. The chain combines TRBV5-6 with TRBJ2-4; possible D gene TRBD1, 5 bases. The CDR3 spans 14 residues. The V end lost 0 bases, the J end lost 9 bases, and 13 bases lay between the germline ends. Germline values: CDR1 SGHDT, CDR2 YYEEEE. CDR3 nucleotides: TGTGCCAGCAGCTTGGGCTCCCTTAGGGGCATTCAGTACTTC. Translated: CASSLGSLRGIQYF.

The chain combines TRBV3-1 with TRBJ1-4, with D possibly being TRBD1 (5 bases). Trimming pared 4 bases from V and 0 bases from J, leaving 9 bases between. Germline V gene data show CDR1 as LGHDT and CDR2 as YNNKEL (reference sequence). CDR3 size: 15 residues. The chain's CDR3 is CASSRATATNEKLFF. The DNA of the CDR3 is TGTGCCAGCAGCCGCGCGACAGCAACTAATGAAAAACTGTTTTTT.

This clonotype was counted at least ten times. CDR3 residues: CASSPTNDGRNTEAFF. The CDR3 DNA follows: TGTGCCAGCTCCCCGACCAATGACGGAAGGAACACTGAAGCTTTCTTT. The chain joins TRBV18 to TRBJ1-1; D unclear. From germline, CDR1 is KGHSH and CDR2 LQKENI. CDR3 length equals 16 residues. The V end was cut by 6 bases, the J end by 1 base, with 18 bases between.

This clonotype was counted between two and nine times. The rearrangement links TRBV7-6 to TRBJ1-6, with no clear D. The CDR3 consists of 15 residues. The V end lost 2 bases, the J end lost 6 bases, and 11 bases lay between the germline ends. Germline V gene data show CDR1 as SGHVS and CDR2 as FNYEAQ. The CDR3, as DNA: TGTGCCAGCAGCTTATCGGGCAGCCTTAATTCACCCCTCCACTTT. Protein sequence: CASSLSGSLNSPLHF.

This chain links TRBV20-1 with TRBJ1-2, with D maybe TRBD1 (6 bases). The V gene lost 3 bases and the J gene lost 3 bases, with 17 bases spanning the gap. CDR1 is DFQATT, CDR2 SNEGSKA, per germline (reference sequence). The CDR3 loop spans 15 amino acids. The CDR3 here is CSARDSQQGYYGYTF. The CDR3 bases are TGCAGTGCTAGGGACTCGCAACAGGGTTACTATGGCTACACCTTC.

Many counts were recorded for this clonotype. J is TRBJ2-1 and V is TRBV20-1, with 14 positions matching TRBD2. Unmatched junction bases numbered 12, after V lost 6 bases and J lost 5 bases. Germline V CDR1 and CDR2: DFQATT, SNEGSKA (reference sequence). The CDR3 spans 17 residues. The CDR3 here is CSARALTSGRADNEQFF. CDR3 bases: TGCAGTGCCCGGGCTTTGACTAGCGGGAGGGCCGACAATGAGCAGTTCTTC.

The V call is TRBV12-5, the J call TRBJ2-7, with 10 bases aligning to TRBD2. The CDR3 covers 13 residues. The V and J ends lost 4 bases and 4 bases, in that order; junction bases with no gene match: 1. Germline CDR1 and CDR2: LGHNT and FRNRAP. Written as DNA, the CDR3 is TGTGCTAGTGGTTCTAGCGGGAGATACGAGCAGTACTTC. Protein sequence: CASGSSGRYEQYF.

This clonotype was picked up a small number of times. The chain has TRBV29-1 and TRBJ2-7, with 9 bases aligning to TRBD1. CDR3 length: 15 residues. V lost 6 bases to trimming and J lost 0 bases; unmatched junction nucleotides: 9. CDR1 and CDR2 (germline): SQVTM, ANQGSEA. The CDR3 here is CSVCRLTGGSYEQYF. CDR3 nucleotide sequence: TGCAGCGTCTGCCGCCTGACAGGGGGCTCCTACGAGCAGTACTTC.

The chain employs TRBV29-1 and TRBJ2-1, with TRBD2 identical over 11 bases. Germline V gene data show CDR1 as SQVTM and CDR2 as ANQGSEA. The CDR3 loop spans 15 amino acids. The J segment lost 4 bases and the V segment lost 3 bases, leaving 5 bases of the junction unmatched. In DNA, the CDR3 is TGCAGCGTTGATTATACTAGCGGGGGTTACAATGAGCAGTTCTTC. It yields the protein CSVDYTSGGYNEQFF.